These T cell receptor beta chains were read from a single sample in a study of cytomegalovirus exposure and HLA in healthy donors. The table came from immunoSEQ multiplex PCR; TCRdb's copy has only in-frame clones and leaves some out. The sample carries roughly 290,000 clones, approximately 90% recorded once. The sequenced sample consisted of PBMCs. The receptors were sampled from a woman between 18 and 30 years old in good health and CMV-seronegative. CDR3s include the opening cysteine and the closing phenylalanine or tryptophan. D genes are given only for firm matches. Clone size, where shown, is once, few, many, or a class for clones that have expanded.

abundance	v_gene	d_gene	j_gene	len	CDR3nt	CDR3aa
-	TRBV10-1	-	TRBJ1-3	14	TGCGCCAGCAGCCGGACAGCCTCTGGAAACACCATATATTTT	CASSRTASGNTIYF
-	TRBV6-5	-	TRBJ2-7	15	TGTGCCAGCAGTTACTCTGGCTCAGGGATCTACGAGCAGTACTTC	CASSYSGSGIYEQYF
-	TRBV18	-	TRBJ2-1	13	TGTGCCAGCTCACCCGGGAACTACAATGAGCAGTTCTTC	CASSPGNYNEQFF
-	TRBV10-2	-	TRBJ1-2	15	TGCGCCAGCAGTGTTTCGGCCCTGGGCAACTATGGCTACACCTTC	CASSVSALGNYGYTF
-	TRBV7-9	TRBD1	TRBJ2-5	13	TGTGCCAGCAGCCCGGACAGGGTGGAGACCCAGTACTTC	CASSPDRVETQYF
-	TRBV4-1	TRBD2	TRBJ2-7	16	TGCGCCAGCAGCCAAGGCCGGACTAGCGGCTCCTACGAGCAGTACTTC	CASSQGRTSGSYEQYF
-	TRBV29-1	-	TRBJ1-3	16	TGCAGCGTTGTCGAGGGATCCTTAATTACTGGAAACACCATATATTTT	CSVVEGSLITGNTIYF
-	TRBV9	TRBD1	TRBJ1-2	14	TGTGCCAGCAGCACCATGGACAGGGTCTATGGCTACACCTTC	CASSTMDRVYGYTF
once	TRBV5-1	TRBD1	TRBJ1-5	18	TGCGCCAGCACTCCGAAAGGGGACAGGGTAGGTGGAGGTCAGCCCCAGCATTTT	CASTPKGDRVGGGQPQHF
-	TRBV5-6	-	TRBJ1-2	15	TGTGCCAGCAGCTTGGACCCAGGGATTAACTATGGCTACACCTTC	CASSLDPGINYGYTF
-	TRBV29-1	-	TRBJ2-1	12	TGCAGCGTGGAGCTACAGGGAATCGAGCAGTTCTTC	CSVELQGIEQFF
-	TRBV6-6	TRBD1	TRBJ1-3	14	TGTGCCAGCTTCGGGACAGGCTCTGGAAACACCATATATTTT	CASFGTGSGNTIYF
-	TRBV7-3	-	TRBJ2-3	14	TGTGCCAGCAGCTCCATGTCCGGGGCAGATACGCAGTATTTT	CASSSMSGADTQYF